A single sample is the source of the 10 T cell receptor beta chains below, sequenced in a study of CD8+ T cells in alopecia areata. Once RNA had been extracted, it was reverse transcribed into cDNA to act as the sequencing template. Profiled with immunoSEQ multiplex PCR; TCRdb holds only in-frame clones, not every one. Here the sample spans about 97,000 clones, about 60% being singletons. Treatment denoted: oral pan-JAK inhibitor, 5-10 mg twice daily. Sequenced here: CD8+ T cells sorted from blood, sampled between weeks 55 and 65, from a patient treated with tofacitinib. Receptors originate from a human donor with alopecia areata.

This clone was seen more than once but under ten times. This chain joins TRBV4-1 and TRBJ2-1; D call uncertain. This CDR3 is 17 amino acids long. V was pared by 0 bases and J by 1 base, with 13 bases between. Looked up from germline, CDR1 is MGHRA and CDR2 is YSYEKL. Here the CDR3 reads CASSQEGAGWSYNEQFF. DNA for the CDR3: TGCGCCAGCAGCCAAGAAGGAGCCGGGTGGTCCTACAATGAGCAGTTCTTC.

This chain connects TRBV25-1 to TRBJ2-2, with 14 bases matching TRBD2. Germline CDR1 MGHDK, CDR2 SYGVNS. The CDR3 covers 17 residues. Losses at the gene ends were 4 bases for V and 2 bases for J; bases not matched to a gene: 3. CDR3 sequence reads: CASSATSGGANTGELFF. CDR3 sequence (DNA): TGTGCCAGCAGTGCGACTAGCGGGGGGGCCAACACCGGGGAGCTGTTTTTT.

The CDR3 protein is CASSIGPGAKNIQYF. CDR3 DNA sequence: TGTGCCAGCAGCATCGGACCGGGGGCCAAAAACATTCAGTACTTC. V and J are TRBV7-9 and TRBJ2-4, with D possibly TRBD2 on 5 matching bases. The germline V gene has CDR1 SEHNR and CDR2 FQNEAQ (reference sequence). CDR3 length: 15 amino acids. V lost 5 bases and J 1 base, leaving 12 bases between the germline ends.

This sequence joins TRBV7-9 and TRBJ2-7, with D perhaps being TRBD1 or TRBD2 (6 bases each). Germline CDR1 SEHNR, CDR2 FQNEAQ (reference sequence). The length of the CDR3 is 15 residues. V lost 5 bases and J lost 0, with 14 bases in between. This CDR3 is CASSPGGGSSYEQYF. In DNA, the CDR3 is TGTGCCAGCAGCCCCGGGGGCGGGTCCTCCTACGAGCAGTACTTC.

The rearrangement uses TRBV18 and TRBJ1-1, with D possibly TRBD1 on 5 matching bases. Trimming removed 2 bases from V and 1 base from J, with 8 bases in between. The CDR3 contains 14 residues. Germline values: CDR1 KGHSH, CDR2 LQKENI. Here the CDR3 DNA reads TGTGCCAGCTCACCAGGGGCAGGGAACACTGAAGCTTTCTTT. Translating gives CASSPGAGNTEAFF.

This chain uses TRBV7-9 with TRBJ2-5; no definite D call. The length of the CDR3 is 14 residues. CDR1 and CDR2 from the germline V gene are SEHNR and FQNEAQ (reference sequence). The V gene lost 3 bases and the J gene lost 5 bases, with 13 bases spanning the gap. The CDR3 is CASSFSWAGETQYF. The CDR3 nucleotides are TGTGCCAGCAGCTTCAGCTGGGCCGGCGAGACCCAGTACTTC. Filled out from reference TRBV7-9 and TRBJ2-5, the complete variable domain reads DTGVSQNPRHKITKRGQNVTFRCDPISEHNRLYWYRQTLGQGPEFLTYFQNEAQLEKSRLLSDRFSAERPKGSFSTLEIQRTEQGDSAMYLCASSFSWAGETQYFGPGTRLLVL.

This sequence joins TRBV5-1 and TRBJ1-1; no reliable D call. CDR3 size: 11 residues. The V and J ends lost 5 bases and 1 base respectively, with 3 bases between them. CDR1 is SGHRS, CDR2 YFSETQ, per germline. CDR3 in DNA: TGCGCCAGCAGACAGAACACTGAAGCTTTCTTT. Translated, it gives CASRQNTEAFF.

This chain connects TRBV7-9 to TRBJ2-5; weak D call: TRBD2 (5 bases). The germline gives CDR1 SEHNR, CDR2 FQNEAQ (reference sequence). The V end lost 5 bases, the J end lost 2 bases, and 12 bases lay between the germline ends. This CDR3 region has 14 residues. The CDR3 sequence: CASSPTGFQETQYF. The CDR3 DNA reads TGTGCCAGCAGCCCGACGGGGTTTCAAGAGACCCAGTACTTC. The whole variable domain, remainder taken from reference TRBV7-9 and TRBJ2-5, is DTGVSQNPRHKITKRGQNVTFRCDPISEHNRLYWYRQTLGQGPEFLTYFQNEAQLEKSRLLSDRFSAERPKGSFSTLEIQRTEQGDSAMYLCASSPTGFQETQYFGPGTRLLVL.

This clone was observed a single time. The chain recombines TRBV11-2 with TRBJ2-7, with TRBD1 as a possible D gene (6 bases). The germline V gene encodes CDR1 SGHAT and CDR2 FQNNGV. V lost 4 bases to trimming and J lost 5 bases, with 18 bases between them. CDR3 length equals 15 residues. CDR3 nucleotide sequence: TGTGCCAGCAGCTCCCCCCAAGGACAGCCAAACGAGCAGTACTTC. Its protein product is CASSSPQGQPNEQYF.

The rearrangement joins TRBV30 to TRBJ1-1, with TRBD1 as a possible D gene (6 bases). The germline gives CDR1 GTSNPN, CDR2 SVGIG (reference sequence). The CDR3 extends over 11 amino acids. In DNA, the CDR3 is TGTGGGGGGCGCTTGGACACTGAAGCTTTCTTT. Its translation is CGGRLDTEAFF.